The 12 T cell receptor beta chains given below trace back to one sample, sequenced in a study of patients and donors after allogeneic stem cell transplantation. TCRdb itself ran the RT-PCR reads through MiXCR, one entry per CDR3 protein. Of about 160,000 distinct CDR3 sequences in the sample, 30% were seen once. The sequenced sample was blood, either unsorted or a sorted T cell fraction (not recorded which). The receptors originated from a human donor who was either an allogeneic HSCT recipient or a stem cell or donor lymphocyte infusion donor (not recorded which). It is not recorded whose cells these are; they may come from a transplant donor.

The rearrangement joins TRBV27 to TRBJ2-7; a weak D match, TRBD2 (5 bases). Trimming shortened V by 2 bases and J by 3 bases, and 8 bases separated the two germline ends. The CDR3 is made up of 13 amino acids. The germline V gene encodes CDR1 MNHEY and CDR2 SMNVEV (reference sequence). CDR3 in amino acids: CASSLRGYYEQYF. The DNA for the CDR3 is TGTGCCAGCAGTTTACGGGGATACTACGAGCAGTACTTC.

V usage is TRBV29-1 and J usage is TRBJ2-3; 9 bases fit TRBD2. In germline, CDR1 is SQVTM, CDR2 ANQGSEA. Trimming took 4 bases from V and 4 from J; bases not matched to a gene: 6. This CDR3 has 14 amino acids. The CDR3 DNA reads as TGCAGCGTTGGGGCGGGAGGGCCCTCAGATACGCAGTATTTT. Translation gives CSVGAGGPSDTQYF.

The rearrangement joins TRBV3-1 to TRBJ2-2, with D unresolved. CDR1 and CDR2 from the germline V gene are LGHDT and YNNKEL (reference sequence). V shed 0 bases and J shed 6 bases, with 2 bases lying between them. This CDR3 comprises 12 residues. The CDR3 bases are TGTGCCAGCAGCCAAGATGCCGGGGAGCTGTTTTTT. Protein sequence: CASSQDAGELFF.

This clonotype came up many times. The V and J genes are TRBV7-9 and TRBJ1-4; 11 bases agree with TRBD1. The CDR3 length is 15 residues. V lost 1 base and J lost 8; bases outside the gene matches: 3. Germline values: CDR1 SEHNR, CDR2 FQNEAQ (reference sequence). CDR3 loop: CASSLGDRGNEKLFF. The CDR3, as DNA: TGTGCCAGCAGCTTAGGGGACAGGGGGAACGAAAAACTGTTTTTT.

This clonotype has at least ten counts. V usage is TRBV7-9 and J usage is TRBJ1-6; a weak D match, TRBD1 (6 bases). CDR3 length equals 14 residues. CDR1 SEHNR and CDR2 FQNEAQ come from the germline V gene (reference sequence). V lost 1 base and J lost 14, with 15 bases in between. The CDR3 DNA reads as TGTGCCAGCAGCTTAGACAGGGTGGGATCATCCCTCCACTTT. It specifies CASSLDRVGSSLHF.

The chain links TRBV20-1 to TRBJ2-1; D may be TRBD1 (7 bases). Between the trimmed V and J ends, which lost 6 bases and 4 bases, there was a span of 16 bases. The germline gives CDR1 DFQATT, CDR2 SNEGSKA (reference sequence). The CDR3 contains 14 residues. For the CDR3, the DNA is TGCAGTGCCCCCACAGGGGAGGTATACAATGAGCAGTTCTTC. The encoded protein is CSAPTGEVYNEQFF.

This chain joins TRBV28 and TRBJ2-7; TRBD2 matches at 7 bases. V trimming: 7 bases; J trimming: 4 bases; junction bases outside the gene matches: 10. Looked up from germline, CDR1 is MDHEN and CDR2 is SYDVKM. The CDR3 is made up of 14 amino acids. The CDR3 spells CASTPGLPFYEQYF. CDR3 nucleotides: TGTGCCAGCACGCCGGGACTACCTTTTTACGAGCAGTACTTC.

V and J are TRBV15 and TRBJ1-1; D gene uncertain. V lost 0 bases and J 7 bases, leaving 9 bases between the germline ends. Germline lookup yields CDR1 LNHNV and CDR2 YYDKDF (reference sequence). This CDR3 spans 13 amino acids. The CDR3 loop reads CATSRDLEDEAFF. Written as DNA, the CDR3 is TGTGCCACCAGCAGAGATCTGGAGGATGAAGCTTTCTTT.

The chain links TRBV7-8 to TRBJ2-2, with D tentatively TRBD1 (6 bases). Germline assignment: CDR1 SGHVS and CDR2 FQNEAQ. Deletions cut 2 bases from V and 5 bases from J, with 12 bases between. The length of the CDR3 is 15 residues. CDR3 coding DNA: TGTGCCAGCAGCTTACAGGGGTTTGGGACCGGGGAGCTGTTTTTT. This gives the protein CASSLQGFGTGELFF.

The chain uses TRBV20-1 and TRBJ1-5; weak D call: TRBD1 (6 bases). The CDR3 sequence is 15 residues long. V was trimmed by 2 bases and J by 0 bases, leaving 11 bases between them. Looked up from germline, CDR1 is DFQATT and CDR2 is SNEGSKA (reference sequence). CDR3 nucleotides: TGCAGTGCTAGACCTCAGGGGTATAGCAATCAGCCCCAGCATTTT. Translation: CSARPQGYSNQPQHF.

The chain combines TRBV20-1 with TRBJ2-1, with a possible D match to TRBD2 (6 bases). V was pared by 6 bases and J by 5 bases, with 14 bases between. Germline CDR1 reads DFQATT; CDR2 reads SNEGSKA (reference sequence). The CDR3 spans 13 residues. The CDR3 loop reads CSATVAANNEQFF. The CDR3 DNA is TGCAGTGCCACCGTAGCGGCCAACAATGAGCAGTTCTTC.

J is TRBJ2-1 and V is TRBV28; D ambiguous. Germline-derived CDR1 and CDR2 are MDHEN and SYDVKM. This CDR3 contains 14 residues. V gave up 4 bases and J gave up 6 bases, with 13 bases separating them. The CDR3 region is CASSSSTISNEQFF. In DNA form, the CDR3 reads TGTGCCAGCAGTTCATCTACTATCTCCAATGAGCAGTTCTTC.